These 27 T cell receptor beta chains were all obtained from the same sample, sequenced in a study of beta chain features in type 1 diabetes. What was sequenced were expressed TCRB transcripts, since all of the isolated RNA had been reverse transcribed. The method was immunoSEQ multiplex PCR; TCRdb's version includes in-frame clones alone and lacks a portion of them. The sample includes a few hundred thousand clones, approximately 9.9% of them seen just once. The sequenced material came from naive CD4+ T cells from blood. The source of these receptors is a woman aged 30 to 39 in good health.

This chain uses TRBV28 with TRBJ2-1, with 8 bases matching TRBD2. The germline CDR1 and CDR2 sequences are MDHEN and SYDVKM. V dropped 3 bases and J dropped 5; count of bases not matched to a gene: 12. This CDR3 contains 17 residues. The CDR3 protein is CASSFRTSGSKDNEQFF. The CDR3 nucleotides read TGTGCCAGCAGTTTCCGCACAAGCGGGAGCAAGGACAATGAGCAGTTCTTC.

This chain joins TRBV7-2 and TRBJ2-2; TRBD2 matches at 8 bases. Germline CDR1 is SGHTA and CDR2 is FQGNSA. V shed 6 bases and J 5 bases; nucleotides not matched to a gene: 8. The CDR3 has 15 amino acids. The CDR3 DNA is TGTGCCAGCAGAAGAAGCGGGAGTCGGACCGGGGAGCTGTTTTTT. This encodes CASRRSGSRTGELFF.

The table lists this clone with a few counts. The V call is TRBV6-1, the J call TRBJ2-1; TRBD2 is a possible D gene (6 bases). The CDR3 sequence is 15 residues long. Germline CDR1 MNHNS, CDR2 SASEGT. The ends were cut back, 0 bases at V and 6 bases at J, with 12 bases in the middle. The CDR3 spells CASSEAGGVPNEQFF. The CDR3 bases are TGTGCCAGCAGTGAAGCGGGAGGCGTCCCCAATGAGCAGTTCTTC.

The CDR3: CASSPTGAAGEKLFF. The CDR3 DNA reads TGTGCCAGCTCACCCACAGGGGCCGCGGGTGAAAAACTGTTTTTT. This chain joins TRBV18 and TRBJ1-4, with 7 positions matching TRBD1. Germline assignment: CDR1 KGHSH and CDR2 LQKENI. The length of the CDR3 is 15 residues. Trimming cost V 3 bases and J 7 bases; bases outside gene matches: 8.

The V gene is TRBV19, the J gene TRBJ2-7; 10 bases map to TRBD2. V gave up 3 bases and J gave up 4 bases; unmatched junction bases: 6. In germline, CDR1 is LNHDA, CDR2 SQIVND (reference sequence). CDR3 length: 15 amino acids. The CDR3 is CASSIGGLAVYEQYF. CDR3 bases: TGTGCCAGTAGTATCGGAGGACTAGCGGTATACGAGCAGTACTTC.

This clone showed up just a few times. The chain links TRBV7-3 to TRBJ2-1; D gene uncertain. This CDR3 has 15 residues. V lost 0 bases and J lost 6, with 12 bases in between. The germline CDR1 and CDR2 sequences are SGHTA and FQGTGA. CDR3 region: CASSLTAPPRNEQFF. Written as DNA, the CDR3 is TGTGCCAGCAGCTTAACGGCTCCTCCCCGCAATGAGCAGTTCTTC. Together with reference TRBV7-3 and TRBJ2-1, the CDR3 gives the full variable domain: GAGVSQTPSNKVTEKGKYVELRCDPISGHTALYWYRQSLGQGPEFLIYFQGTGAADDSGLPNDRFFAVRPEGSVSTLKIQRTERGDSAVYLCASSLTAPPRNEQFFGPGTRLTVL.

The V gene is TRBV5-1, the J gene TRBJ2-2, with D maybe TRBD2 (5 bases). Trimming cost V 7 bases and J 0 bases, with 16 bases left between them. The CDR3 runs to 16 residues. From germline, CDR1 is SGHRS and CDR2 YFSETQ. The CDR3 here is CASAVRTDSNTGELFF. The CDR3 DNA reads TGCGCCAGCGCCGTTCGCACGGACTCGAACACCGGGGAGCTGTTTTTT.

The table lists this clone with a few counts. Written as DNA, the CDR3 is TGTGCCAGCAGTTACACCCTAGCGGGGACCTCTTACGAGCAGTACTTC. Protein: CASSYTLAGTSYEQYF. V is TRBV6-5 and J is TRBJ2-7; 9 bases agree with TRBD2. This CDR3 has 16 amino acids. The trim removed 2 bases at V and 4 bases at J, leaving 9 bases unmatched. Germline V CDR1 and CDR2: MNHEY, SVGAGI.

This clone occurred a few times. The V gene is TRBV30, the J gene TRBJ2-3; the match to TRBD1 covers 8 bases. Germline V gives CDR1 GTSNPN, CDR2 SVGIG (reference sequence). Trimming removed 0 bases from V and 3 bases from J; junction bases left unmatched: 14. The CDR3 extends over 18 amino acids. CDR3 nucleotides: TGTGCCTGGAGTGTAGGCCTTGGACAGGGCGCCCTTACAGATACGCAGTATTTT. This gives the protein CAWSVGLGQGALTDTQYF.

This clone was seen more than once but under ten times. V usage is TRBV2 and J usage is TRBJ2-5; 7 bases match TRBD1. V lost 7 bases to trimming and J lost 5 bases; unmatched junction nucleotides: 10. The CDR3 totals 14 residues. CDR1 and CDR2 (germline): SNHLY, FYNNEI. The CDR3 region has the DNA TGTGCCAGCACCAACACCGACAGGGTTGAGACCCAGTACTTC. Translation: CASTNTDRVETQYF.

This chain connects TRBV28 to TRBJ2-7; TRBD1 matches at 9 bases. Germline V gene sequence: CDR1 MDHEN, CDR2 SYDVKM. The J segment lost 4 bases and the V segment lost 5 bases, leaving 3 bases of the junction unmatched. The CDR3 extends over 13 amino acids. CDR3 in DNA: TGTGCCAGCAGTACAGGGGGCTCATACGAGCAGTACTTC. This translates into CASSTGGSYEQYF.

This clone has only a few counts. The same CDR3 is also encoded by other DNA sequences in this sample. This rearrangement joins TRBV28 to TRBJ2-7, with 7 bases lining up with TRBD2. J lost 4 bases, V lost 6 bases, and 3 bases had no gene match. CDR1 and CDR2 (germline): MDHEN, SYDVKM. The CDR3 has 12 residues. The CDR3 loop reads CASSTGGYEQYF. In DNA, the CDR3 is TGTGCCAGCAGCACGGGGGGTTACGAGCAGTACTTC.

The J gene is TRBJ2-7, the V gene TRBV15, with 9 bases aligning to TRBD1. Germline CDR1 is LNHNV and CDR2 is YYDKDF (reference sequence). The CDR3 is 14 residues long. Trimming removed 4 bases from V and 4 bases from J; junction bases left unmatched: 5. The CDR3 bases are TGTGCCACCAGCATTCAACAGGGGGCATACGAGCAGTACTTC. This sequence encodes CATSIQQGAYEQYF.

The CDR3 coding sequence is TGTGCCAGCAGCCCACAGGACCGCGGGACCCAGTACTTC. Translated, it gives CASSPQDRGTQYF. The chain links TRBV9 to TRBJ2-5, with TRBD1 as a possible D gene (5 bases). Germline lookup yields CDR1 SGDLS and CDR2 YYNGEE. The CDR3 totals 13 residues. The ends were cut back, 4 bases at V and 7 bases at J, with 14 bases in the middle.

Only a few counts were recorded for this clone. Within the sample, other DNA sequences also encode this same CDR3. The chain employs TRBV5-1 and TRBJ2-1, with D possibly TRBD1 on 7 matching bases. There are 14 residues in the CDR3. The V gene's germline CDR1 is SGHRS and CDR2 YFSETQ. V shed 0 bases and J shed 6 bases, with 10 bases lying between them. CDR3 nucleotide sequence: TGCGCCAGCAGCTTGGGGCAGGGGGGCAATGAGCAGTTCTTC. As protein: CASSLGQGGNEQFF.

For the CDR3, the DNA is TGTGCCAGCAGCGCTAGCTACGAGCAGTACTTC. Its translation: CASSASYEQYF. V and J are TRBV7-2 and TRBJ2-7; D is unclear. CDR1 and CDR2 (germline): SGHTA, FQGNSA. This CDR3 is built from 11 residues. Trimming took off 5 bases at V and 3 bases at J, with 5 bases between the two ends.

This clone has just a few counts. V and J are TRBV2 and TRBJ2-7; a possible D gene is TRBD1 (6 bases). CDR1 is SNHLY and CDR2 is FYNNEI in the germline V gene. The V end lost 8 bases, the J end lost 6 bases, and 20 bases lay between the germline ends. This CDR3 has 14 amino acids. DNA of the CDR3: TGTGCCAGCCTCCAGGGGCCTCTCGAGGGCGAGCAGTACTTC. This encodes CASLQGPLEGEQYF.

A few counts support this clone. The gene calls are TRBV18 and TRBJ2-5; no definite D call. Between the trimmed V and J ends, which lost 0 bases and 4 bases, there was a span of 6 bases. Looked up from germline, CDR1 is KGHSH and CDR2 is LQKENI. The CDR3 runs 13 residues. Here the CDR3 reads CASSPPSSETQYF. The CDR3 nucleotides are TGTGCCAGCTCACCACCGTCATCAGAGACCCAGTACTTC. Using reference TRBV18 and TRBJ2-5 for the parts outside the CDR3, the full variable domain is NAGVMQNPRHLVRRRGQEARLRCSPMKGHSHVYWYRQLPEEGLKFMVYLQKENIIDESGMPKERFSAEFPKEGPSILRIQQVVRGDSAAYFCASSPPSSETQYFGPGTRLLVL.

The rearrangement links TRBV7-2 to TRBJ2-1; 7 nucleotides align to TRBD2. The CDR3 runs to 14 residues. Germline V gives CDR1 SGHTA, CDR2 FQGNSA. The junction had 8 bases not matched to a gene; V was cut back by 5 bases and J by 7 bases. CDR3 nucleotide sequence: TGTGCCAGCAGCCCGTGGACTAGTGATAATGAGCAGTTCTTC. Amino acid sequence: CASSPWTSDNEQFF.

This chain joins TRBV9 and TRBJ2-1; TRBD2 agrees at 8 bases. The CDR3 loop spans 15 amino acids. Germline trimming cut 3 bases from V and 4 bases from J; bases unmatched to any gene: 6. CDR1 and CDR2 from the germline V gene are SGDLS and YYNGEE. The DNA for the CDR3 is TGTGCCAGCAGCGACACTAGCGGAGTGTACAATGAGCAGTTCTTC. It translates to CASSDTSGVYNEQFF. The variable domain in full, with the rest retrieved from reference TRBV9 and TRBJ2-1, is DSGVTQTPKHLITATGQRVTLRCSPRSGDLSVYWYQQSLDQGLQFLIQYYNGEERAKGNILERFSAQQFPDLHSELNLSSLELGDSALYFCASSDTSGVYNEQFFGPGTRLTVL.

J is TRBJ2-1 and V is TRBV28; weak D call: TRBD2 (5 bases). V was trimmed by 7 bases and J by 0 bases, leaving 16 bases between them. Germline CDR1 MDHEN, CDR2 SYDVKM. CDR3 length: 16 residues. The chain's CDR3 is CASTSKSGSSYNEQFF. The CDR3 DNA sequence: TGTGCCAGCACCTCGAAAAGCGGAAGCTCCTACAATGAGCAGTTCTTC.

In this sample, this clone turned up a few times. The chain has TRBV5-1 and TRBJ2-7; TRBD2 might be the D (6 bases). The CDR3 runs 14 residues. V was pared by 4 bases and J by 3 bases, with 14 bases between. Germline V gives CDR1 SGHRS, CDR2 YFSETQ. CDR3 region: CASSPEGRNYEQYF. DNA for the CDR3: TGCGCCAGCAGCCCGGAGGGGAGAAACTACGAGCAGTACTTC. Supplemented by reference TRBV5-1 and TRBJ2-7, the full variable domain reads KAGVTQTPRYLIKTRGQQVTLSCSPISGHRSVSWYQQTPGQGLQFLFEYFSETQRNKGNFPGRFSGRQFSNSRSEMNVSTLELGDSALYLCASSPEGRNYEQYFGPGTRLTVT.

V usage is TRBV28 and J usage is TRBJ1-5; maybe TRBD1 (6 bases). The CDR3 has 15 amino acids. Per the germline V gene, CDR1 is MDHEN and CDR2 is SYDVKM. The ends were cut back, 6 bases at V and 2 bases at J, with 14 bases in the middle. CDR3 protein: CASSYSGGGNQPQHF. CDR3 in DNA: TGTGCCAGCAGCTATTCGGGGGGCGGCAATCAGCCCCAGCATTTT.

There are a few counts of this clone. The chain employs TRBV29-1 and TRBJ1-2; D gene ambiguous. The CDR3 is 9 amino acids. V was shortened by 4 bases and J by 6 bases, with 3 bases between the two germline ends. Germline V lookup: CDR1 SQVTM, CDR2 ANQGSEA. CDR3 in amino acids: CSVGDGYTF. CDR3 sequence (DNA): TGCAGCGTTGGAGATGGCTACACCTTC.

The sample holds a few counts of this clone. The chain carries TRBV5-1 and TRBJ2-3; TRBD2 might be the D (6 bases). The ends were cut back, 1 base at V and 1 base at J, with 7 bases in the middle. CDR3 length: 14 residues. CDR1 and CDR2 (germline): SGHRS, YFSETQ. For the CDR3, the DNA is TGCGCCAGCAGCTTGTGGGAGGGCACAGATACGCAGTATTTT. It yields the protein CASSLWEGTDTQYF.

This sequence joins TRBV5-1 and TRBJ2-7, with D tentatively TRBD1 (6 bases). V was shortened by 2 bases and J by 4 bases, with 22 bases between the two germline ends. The V gene's germline CDR1 is SGHRS and CDR2 YFSETQ. The CDR3 has 17 amino acids. This CDR3 is CASSLTPRGNRNYEQYF. CDR3 DNA sequence: TGCGCCAGCAGCTTAACACCTAGGGGGAACAGGAATTACGAGCAGTACTTC.

This chain links TRBV5-1 with TRBJ2-5; 9 nucleotides align to TRBD2. Losses at the gene ends were 0 bases for V and 1 base for J; bases not matched to a gene: 7. CDR3 size: 17 residues. Germline lookup yields CDR1 SGHRS and CDR2 YFSETQ. DNA for the CDR3: TGCGCCAGCAGCTTGGGGGGCCTAGCGGGAAGCCAAGAGACCCAGTACTTC. Translating it yields CASSLGGLAGSQETQYF.